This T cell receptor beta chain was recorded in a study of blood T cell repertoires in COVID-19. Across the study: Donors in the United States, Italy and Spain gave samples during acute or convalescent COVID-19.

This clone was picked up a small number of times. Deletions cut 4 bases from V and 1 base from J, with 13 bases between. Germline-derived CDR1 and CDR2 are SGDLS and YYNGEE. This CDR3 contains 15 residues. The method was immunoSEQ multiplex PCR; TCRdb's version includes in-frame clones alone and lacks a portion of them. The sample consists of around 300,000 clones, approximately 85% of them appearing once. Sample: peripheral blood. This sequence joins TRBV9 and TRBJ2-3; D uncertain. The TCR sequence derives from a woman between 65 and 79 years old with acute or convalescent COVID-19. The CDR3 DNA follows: TGTGCCAGCAGCCTAACGGCGGCCCGCACAGATACGCAGTATTTT. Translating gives CASSLTAARTDTQYF.